A selection of T cell receptor beta chains follows, all from one sample in a study of blood T cell repertoires in COVID-19. Method: immunoSEQ multiplex PCR; TCRdb's copy keeps in-frame clones and lacks some. The table lists around 320,000 clones, about 90% of them singletons. Specimen: peripheral blood. The receptor set was obtained from a woman in her thirties with COVID-19, enrolled during active disease. Both conserved end residues are part of each CDR3. A D gene is named only where the DNA matches it firmly. The size entry is marked missing in some rows and otherwise reads once, few, many or a size class.

clone_size: .; v_call: TRBV2; j_call: TRBJ1-1; d_call: .; cdr3_nt: TGTGCCAGCACTCAACGTCGGGGCACTGAAGCTTTCTTT; cdr3_aa: CASTQRRGTEAFF
clone_size: .; v_call: TRBV7-9; j_call: TRBJ1-6; d_call: .; cdr3_nt: TGTGCCAGCAGCCCCAGCGGGGGCTATAATTCACCCCTCCACTTT; cdr3_aa: CASSPSGGYNSPLHF
clone_size: few; v_call: TRBV27; j_call: TRBJ1-1; d_call: .; cdr3_nt: TGTGCCAGCAGTCGTACCGGGACAGAAGCTTTCTTT; cdr3_aa: CASSRTGTEAFF
clone_size: .; v_call: TRBV11-3; j_call: TRBJ1-1; d_call: .; cdr3_nt: TGTGCCAGCAGCTTAGAAGAGGTTGAAGCTTTCTTT; cdr3_aa: CASSLEEVEAFF
clone_size: .; v_call: TRBV4-1; j_call: TRBJ2-3; d_call: TRBD2; cdr3_nt: TGCGCCAGCAGCCAAGATGAACTAGCGGGGGGTACAGATACGCAGTATTTT; cdr3_aa: CASSQDELAGGTDTQYF
clone_size: .; v_call: TRBV5-1; j_call: TRBJ2-7; d_call: .; cdr3_nt: TGCGCCAGCAGCTTTGAGACTACCTACGAGCAGTACTTC; cdr3_aa: CASSFETTYEQYF
clone_size: .; v_call: TRBV5-4; j_call: TRBJ2-1; d_call: TRBD2; cdr3_nt: TGTGCCAGCAGCTGGACTAGCGGGGGGCCTATAAATGAGCAGTTCTTC; cdr3_aa: CASSWTSGGPINEQFF
clone_size: .; v_call: TRBV5-1; j_call: TRBJ2-3; d_call: TRBD2; cdr3_nt: TGCGCCAGCAGCCGGGGGGCTAGCGGGGTAACAGATACGCAGTATTTT; cdr3_aa: CASSRGASGVTDTQYF
clone_size: .; v_call: TRBV19; j_call: TRBJ2-7; d_call: TRBD2; cdr3_nt: TGTGCCAGTAGCCGGACTAGTATGGATGAGCAGTACTTC; cdr3_aa: CASSRTSMDEQYF
clone_size: .; v_call: TRBV5-6; j_call: TRBJ2-7; d_call: TRBD1; cdr3_nt: TGTGCCAGCAGCTCTACAGGGGGCTTCCGGTACGAGCAGTACTTC; cdr3_aa: CASSSTGGFRYEQYF
clone_size: .; v_call: TRBV10-3; j_call: TRBJ1-1; d_call: .; cdr3_nt: TGTGCCATCAGTGGATACAGGGAAGCTTTCTTT; cdr3_aa: CAISGYREAFF
clone_size: .; v_call: TRBV7-9; j_call: TRBJ1-4; d_call: .; cdr3_nt: TGTGCCAGCGGTACGGGAGTAGGGGAAAAACTGTTTTTT; cdr3_aa: CASGTGVGEKLFF
clone_size: .; v_call: TRBV5-1; j_call: TRBJ2-1; d_call: .; cdr3_nt: TGCGCCAGCAGCTCAGAGAAGCGCGACGATGAGCAGTTCTTC; cdr3_aa: CASSSEKRDDEQFF
clone_size: .; v_call: TRBV10-3; j_call: TRBJ2-1; d_call: .; cdr3_nt: TGTGCCATCAGTGACGGACAGAATGACAATGAGCAGTTCTTC; cdr3_aa: CAISDGQNDNEQFF
clone_size: many; v_call: TRBV5-1; j_call: TRBJ2-7; d_call: TRBD2; cdr3_nt: TGCGCCAGCAGCCGTGGACTAGCGGGGGTCTACGAGCAGTACTTC; cdr3_aa: CASSRGLAGVYEQYF
clone_size: .; v_call: TRBV9; j_call: TRBJ1-1; d_call: .; cdr3_nt: TGTGCCAGCAGCGTGGGGGCCACGAACACTGAAGCTTTCTTT; cdr3_aa: CASSVGATNTEAFF
clone_size: .; v_call: TRBV7-9; j_call: TRBJ1-1; d_call: .; cdr3_nt: TGTGCCAGCAGCCAAGACAGTTCTGAAGCTTTCTTT; cdr3_aa: CASSQDSSEAFF
clone_size: once; v_call: TRBV27; j_call: TRBJ1-1; d_call: TRBD1; cdr3_nt: TGTGCCAGCAGTTATACAGGGGCAGGCACTGAAGCTTTCTTT; cdr3_aa: CASSYTGAGTEAFF
clone_size: .; v_call: TRBV6-5; j_call: TRBJ2-7; d_call: .; cdr3_nt: TGTGCCAGCTCCCAGGCGAACGAGCAGTACTTC; cdr3_aa: CASSQANEQYF
clone_size: once; v_call: TRBV21-1; j_call: TRBJ1-4; d_call: .; cdr3_nt: TGTGCCAGCACCAAACCAGGCCCCCCAAAAGGAAAACTGTTTTTT; cdr3_aa: CASTKPGPPKGKLFF
clone_size: .; v_call: TRBV7-8; j_call: TRBJ2-1; d_call: TRBD2; cdr3_nt: TGTGCCAGCAGCTTAATTAGCGGGGGGTACAATGAGCAGTTCTTC; cdr3_aa: CASSLISGGYNEQFF
clone_size: .; v_call: TRBV2; j_call: TRBJ1-2; d_call: TRBD1; cdr3_nt: TGTGCCAGCAGGGAACAGGGGGTTAACTATGGCTACACCTTC; cdr3_aa: CASREQGVNYGYTF
clone_size: .; v_call: TRBV5-1; j_call: TRBJ2-5; d_call: TRBD1; cdr3_nt: TGCGCCAGCAGCTTGGCAGGACAGGGGACCCTCCAAGAGACCCAGTACTTC; cdr3_aa: CASSLAGQGTLQETQYF
clone_size: .; v_call: TRBV11-2; j_call: TRBJ1-4; d_call: TRBD1; cdr3_nt: TGTGCCAGCAGCTTCCAGGGGGCGGGTGAAAAACTGTTTTTT; cdr3_aa: CASSFQGAGEKLFF
clone_size: .; v_call: TRBV5-4; j_call: TRBJ2-2; d_call: .; cdr3_nt: TGTGCCAGCAGCTACGGGACACCCGGGGAGCTGTTTTTT; cdr3_aa: CASSYGTPGELFF
clone_size: .; v_call: TRBV3-1/TRBV3-2; j_call: TRBJ2-7; d_call: .; cdr3_nt: TGTGCCAGCAGCCCTGGACAAGAGAGGTACTTC; cdr3_aa: CASSPGQERYF
clone_size: .; v_call: TRBV27; j_call: TRBJ2-7; d_call: TRBD2; cdr3_nt: TGTGCCAGCAGTCTCCGGGGGGGAGAGTTCTACGAGCAGTACTTC; cdr3_aa: CASSLRGGEFYEQYF
clone_size: .; v_call: TRBV18; j_call: TRBJ2-7; d_call: TRBD2; cdr3_nt: TGTGCCAGCTCACCAAGCGTAGCTAGCGGGGCTTTCTACGAGCAGTACTTC; cdr3_aa: CASSPSVASGAFYEQYF
clone_size: .; v_call: TRBV19; j_call: TRBJ1-3; d_call: .; cdr3_nt: TGTGCCAGTACGTTACGGACAGTAGGAAACACCATATATTTT; cdr3_aa: CASTLRTVGNTIYF
clone_size: .; v_call: TRBV24-1; j_call: TRBJ2-5; d_call: .; cdr3_nt: TGTGCCACCTACTTACCTTTAGAGACTAGAAATGAAGAGACCCAGTACTTC; cdr3_aa: CATYLPLETRNEETQYF
clone_size: .; v_call: TRBV3-1/TRBV3-2; j_call: TRBJ2-3; d_call: .; cdr3_nt: TGTGCCAGCAGCTTCTACACAGATACGCAGTATTTT; cdr3_aa: CASSFYTDTQYF
clone_size: .; v_call: TRBV5-4; j_call: TRBJ2-7; d_call: .; cdr3_nt: TGTGCCAGCTCCTTCGGAATGGGGGCTACCTACGAGCAGTACTTC; cdr3_aa: CASSFGMGATYEQYF
clone_size: .; v_call: TRBV5-4; j_call: TRBJ1-2; d_call: TRBD1; cdr3_nt: TGTGCCAGCAGCAGGAGGGACAGCCTTAACTATGGCTACACCTTC; cdr3_aa: CASSRRDSLNYGYTF
clone_size: once; v_call: TRBV5-1; j_call: TRBJ1-4; d_call: .; cdr3_nt: TGCGCCAGCAGCTTTTTTACGGGGAATGAAAAACTGTTTTTT; cdr3_aa: CASSFFTGNEKLFF
clone_size: .; v_call: TRBV28; j_call: TRBJ2-5; d_call: .; cdr3_nt: TGTGCCAGCAGTTTAAGTCTACTAGAGACCCAGTACTTC; cdr3_aa: CASSLSLLETQYF
clone_size: .; v_call: TRBV11-2; j_call: TRBJ1-3; d_call: .; cdr3_nt: TGTGCCAGCAGCCCCTATGGGGGGAAGGGAAACACCATATATTTT; cdr3_aa: CASSPYGGKGNTIYF
clone_size: .; v_call: TRBV11-2; j_call: TRBJ2-5; d_call: TRBD2; cdr3_nt: TGTGCCAGCAGCGACGTTAGCGGGGGAGAGACCCAGTACTTC; cdr3_aa: CASSDVSGGETQYF
clone_size: .; v_call: TRBV13; j_call: TRBJ1-2; d_call: .; cdr3_nt: TGTGCCAGCAGCTTCACGACAGGTCATAATTATGGCTACACCTTC; cdr3_aa: CASSFTTGHNYGYTF
clone_size: .; v_call: TRBV18; j_call: TRBJ2-3; d_call: TRBD1; cdr3_nt: TGTGCCAGCTCACCACCGGGACAGAGATTCACAGATACGCAGTATTTT; cdr3_aa: CASSPPGQRFTDTQYF
clone_size: .; v_call: TRBV24-1; j_call: TRBJ2-1; d_call: .; cdr3_nt: TGTGCCACCAGTGATAATAGGAGGTCCTCTGAGCAGTTCTTC; cdr3_aa: CATSDNRRSSEQFF
clone_size: .; v_call: TRBV5-1; j_call: TRBJ2-7; d_call: .; cdr3_nt: TGCGCCAGCAGCTTGGAGACAGCTCTCTCCTACGAGCAGTACTTC; cdr3_aa: CASSLETALSYEQYF
clone_size: .; v_call: TRBV10-3; j_call: TRBJ2-3; d_call: .; cdr3_nt: TGTGCCATGAAACAGACATCCAGCACAGATACGCAGTATTTT; cdr3_aa: CAMKQTSSTDTQYF
clone_size: once; v_call: TRBV9; j_call: TRBJ1-2; d_call: .; cdr3_nt: TGTGCCAGCAGCGTAGGAGGGGGTAACTATGGCTACACCTTC; cdr3_aa: CASSVGGGNYGYTF
clone_size: .; v_call: TRBV19; j_call: TRBJ1-3; d_call: TRBD1; cdr3_nt: TGTGCCAGTAGTATTACGGGACAGACCTCTGGAAACACCATATATTTT; cdr3_aa: CASSITGQTSGNTIYF
clone_size: .; v_call: TRBV3-1/TRBV3-2; j_call: TRBJ2-3; d_call: TRBD2; cdr3_nt: TGTGCCAGCAGCCAAGGGGCCCGACTAGCGGTCACAGATACGCAGTATTTT; cdr3_aa: CASSQGARLAVTDTQYF
clone_size: .; v_call: TRBV5-1; j_call: TRBJ1-1; d_call: TRBD1; cdr3_nt: TGCGCCAGCAGTACGGACAGGGGGGATAGTATAGCTTTCTTT; cdr3_aa: CASSTDRGDSIAFF
clone_size: .; v_call: TRBV25-1; j_call: TRBJ1-1; d_call: TRBD1; cdr3_nt: TGTGCCAGCAGCAGACAGGGGCACACTGAAGCTTTCTTT; cdr3_aa: CASSRQGHTEAFF
clone_size: .; v_call: TRBV3-1/TRBV3-2; j_call: TRBJ1-4; d_call: .; cdr3_nt: TGTGCCAGCAGCCTGGGGACTTTCGGGAGTGAAAAACTGTTTTTT; cdr3_aa: CASSLGTFGSEKLFF
clone_size: once; v_call: TRBV5-1; j_call: TRBJ2-5; d_call: TRBD1; cdr3_nt: TGCGCCAGCAGCCGGCCGAGCGACAGGGGGGTCCAAGAGACCCAGTACTTC; cdr3_aa: CASSRPSDRGVQETQYF
clone_size: .; v_call: TRBV3-1/TRBV3-2; j_call: TRBJ2-5; d_call: TRBD2; cdr3_nt: TGTGCCAGCAGCCAAACCGTAGCGGGGGAACAAGAGACCCAGTACTTC; cdr3_aa: CASSQTVAGEQETQYF
clone_size: .; v_call: TRBV10-3; j_call: TRBJ2-7; d_call: TRBD1; cdr3_nt: TGTGCCATCAGTGGAGGGGGCAAGTACGAGCAGTACTTC; cdr3_aa: CAISGGGKYEQYF
clone_size: .; v_call: TRBV19; j_call: TRBJ1-1; d_call: .; cdr3_nt: TGTGCCAGTTACAAGAACACTGAAGCTTTCTTT; cdr3_aa: CASYKNTEAFF
clone_size: .; v_call: TRBV18; j_call: TRBJ2-3; d_call: .; cdr3_nt: TGTGCCAGCTCACCCTTTTCGGGACAACGCACAGATACGCAGTATTTT; cdr3_aa: CASSPFSGQRTDTQYF
clone_size: .; v_call: TRBV27; j_call: TRBJ2-5; d_call: .; cdr3_nt: TGTGCCAGCAGTTTATACGCGTTCGACGGGGGGCGGGAGACCCAGTACTTC; cdr3_aa: CASSLYAFDGGRETQYF
clone_size: .; v_call: TRBV2; j_call: TRBJ1-6; d_call: .; cdr3_nt: TGTGCCAGTTTCCGGGACAAGCCGTCACCCCTCCACTTT; cdr3_aa: CASFRDKPSPLHF
clone_size: .; v_call: TRBV11-2; j_call: TRBJ2-1; d_call: TRBD2; cdr3_nt: TGTGCCAGCAGGCCTAGCGGGGGGGCCTACAATGAGCAGTTCTTC; cdr3_aa: CASRPSGGAYNEQFF
clone_size: once; v_call: TRBV5-4; j_call: TRBJ2-2; d_call: .; cdr3_nt: TGTGCCAGCAGCTTGGACAGCACCACCGGGGAGCTGTTTTTT; cdr3_aa: CASSLDSTTGELFF
clone_size: .; v_call: TRBV19; j_call: TRBJ1-1; d_call: .; cdr3_nt: TGTGCCAGTACCAGAGGAGGAACTGAAGCTTTCTTT; cdr3_aa: CASTRGGTEAFF
clone_size: .; v_call: TRBV7-2; j_call: TRBJ2-5; d_call: TRBD1; cdr3_nt: TGTGCCAGCAGCCTGGACAGGAAAGAGACCCAGTACTTC; cdr3_aa: CASSLDRKETQYF